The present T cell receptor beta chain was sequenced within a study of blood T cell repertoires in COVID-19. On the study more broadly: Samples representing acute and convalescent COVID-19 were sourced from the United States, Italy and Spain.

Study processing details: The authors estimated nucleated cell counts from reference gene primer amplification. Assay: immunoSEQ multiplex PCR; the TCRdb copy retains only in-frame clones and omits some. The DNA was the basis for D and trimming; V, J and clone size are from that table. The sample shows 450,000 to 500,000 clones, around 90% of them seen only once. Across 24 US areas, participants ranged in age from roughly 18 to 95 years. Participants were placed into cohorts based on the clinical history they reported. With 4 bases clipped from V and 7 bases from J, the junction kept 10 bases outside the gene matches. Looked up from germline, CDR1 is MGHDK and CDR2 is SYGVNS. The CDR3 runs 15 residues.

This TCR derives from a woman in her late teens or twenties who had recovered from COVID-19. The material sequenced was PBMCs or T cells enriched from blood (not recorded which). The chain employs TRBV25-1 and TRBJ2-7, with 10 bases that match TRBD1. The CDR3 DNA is TGTGCCAGCAGTGGTCCTAGACAGGGGGCAAGTGAGCAGTACTTC. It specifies CASSGPRQGASEQYF.